Each of the 22 T cell receptor beta chains below was sequenced from the same sample in a study of cytomegalovirus exposure and HLA in healthy donors. This PCR relied on a set of 60 Vbeta primers and 13 Jbeta primers. The method was immunoSEQ multiplex PCR; TCRdb's version includes in-frame clones alone and lacks a portion of them. The sample yields some 74,000 clones, around 80% seen once. What was sequenced was PBMCs. These receptors all come from a male donor in good health and CMV-seronegative.

The chain combines TRBV18 with TRBJ2-7; 11 nucleotides agree with TRBD2. Unmatched junction bases numbered 1, after V lost 1 base and J lost 2 bases. Germline CDR1 and CDR2: KGHSH and LQKENI. CDR3 length: 15 residues. The CDR3: CASSPLAGGAYEQYF. CDR3 nucleotides: TGTGCCAGCTCACCACTAGCGGGGGGGGCCTACGAGCAGTACTTC.

This clone was counted once. The gene calls are TRBV9 and TRBJ1-2; no clear D gene. V was cut by 0 bases and J by 4 bases, with 7 bases left in between. The germline gives CDR1 SGDLS, CDR2 YYNGEE. The CDR3 length is 13 residues. In DNA form, the CDR3 reads TGTGCCAGCAGCGTAGATGGAGTCTATGGCTACACCTTC. This sequence encodes CASSVDGVYGYTF.

The chain combines TRBV30 with TRBJ2-5; TRBD2 agrees at 11 bases. From germline, CDR1 is GTSNPN and CDR2 SVGIG (reference sequence). Trimming at V came to 0 bases and at J to 3 bases, leaving 3 bases not matched to a gene. CDR3 size: 15 residues. CDR3: CAWSVGTSGKETQYF. In nucleotides, the CDR3 is TGTGCCTGGAGTGTAGGGACTAGCGGCAAAGAGACCCAGTACTTC. Variable domain in full (rest from reference TRBV30 and TRBJ2-5): SQTIHQWPATLVQPVGSPLSLECTVEGTSNPNLYWYRQAAGRGLQLLFYSVGIGQISSEVPQNLSASRPQDRQFILSSKKLLLSDSGFYLCAWSVGTSGKETQYFGPGTRLLVL.

CDR3 DNA sequence: TGCGCCAGCAGTCTAAAATACAGGGGATATCTAGTGGCTAACACTGAAGCTTTCTTT. Its protein product is CASSLKYRGYLVANTEAFF. The V and J genes are TRBV5-1 and TRBJ1-1; TRBD1 matches at 7 bases. CDR3 length: 19 residues. Germline CDR1 SGHRS, CDR2 YFSETQ. The J segment lost 2 bases and the V segment lost 5 bases, leaving 21 bases of the junction unmatched.

This rearrangement joins TRBV6-1 to TRBJ2-3; D unclear. The CDR3 has 16 amino acids. Germline V gene data show CDR1 as MNHNS and CDR2 as SASEGT. The ends were cut back, 4 bases at V and 2 bases at J, with 16 bases in the middle. Written as DNA, the CDR3 is TGTGCCAGCAGTGCCCTCCTCGGTAAGCCCACAGATACGCAGTATTTT. Encoded protein: CASSALLGKPTDTQYF.

This sequence joins TRBV7-6 and TRBJ2-1, with TRBD2 matching 9 bases. Germline V gives CDR1 SGHVS, CDR2 FNYEAQ. The CDR3 covers 16 residues. The J segment lost 5 bases and the V segment lost 5 bases, leaving 10 bases of the junction unmatched. In nucleotides, the CDR3 is TGTGCCAGCAGCACCAAAGCGGGGGGCCCCCACAATGAGCAGTTCTTC. Protein: CASSTKAGGPHNEQFF.

The chain couples TRBV5-6 to TRBJ2-5, with 10 bases that match TRBD2. The germline gives CDR1 SGHDT, CDR2 YYEEEE. J was trimmed by 3 bases and V by 4 bases; bases with no gene match: 6. The CDR3 has 15 amino acids. The CDR3: CASSGRLAGEETQYF. In DNA, the CDR3 is TGTGCCAGCAGCGGCAGGCTAGCGGGGGAAGAGACCCAGTACTTC.

The chain links TRBV7-2 to TRBJ2-7, with TRBD2 matching over 7 bases. The V segment lost 5 bases and the J segment 5 bases; nucleotides outside the gene matches: 9. This CDR3 has 14 residues. Germline lookup yields CDR1 SGHTA and CDR2 FQGNSA. This CDR3 reads CASSPRWEGNEQYF. CDR3 nucleotides: TGTGCCAGCAGCCCCCGATGGGAGGGGAACGAGCAGTACTTC.

This clone was detected a few times. The chain couples TRBV6-1 to TRBJ2-3, with a weak D call TRBD1 (6 bases). There are 16 residues in the CDR3. The V gene's germline CDR1 is MNHNS and CDR2 SASEGT. Trimming shortened V by 2 bases and J by 0 bases, and 12 bases separated the two germline ends. The CDR3 region is CASSEMSQGSTDTQYF. CDR3 coding DNA: TGTGCCAGCAGTGAAATGAGTCAGGGGAGCACAGATACGCAGTATTTT.

This chain links TRBV5-1 with TRBJ2-7; 10 nucleotides agree with TRBD1. This CDR3 contains 15 residues. From germline, CDR1 is SGHRS and CDR2 YFSETQ. The J segment lost 4 bases and the V segment lost 0 bases, leaving 4 bases of the junction unmatched. The CDR3 loop is CASSLVRDRGYEQYF. The CDR3 DNA follows: TGCGCCAGCAGCTTGGTGCGGGACAGGGGTTACGAGCAGTACTTC.

This CDR3 is CASSRIDRGDNEKLFF. The CDR3 nucleotides are TGTGCCAGCAGCAGAATCGACAGGGGTGACAATGAAAAACTGTTTTTT. The J gene is TRBJ1-4, the V gene TRBV9; 8 nucleotides agree with TRBD1. Germline CDR1 reads SGDLS; CDR2 reads YYNGEE. This CDR3 has 16 residues. The ends lost 4 bases at V and 5 bases at J; junction bases unmatched: 10.

V and J are TRBV29-1 and TRBJ2-7; 8 bases map to TRBD1. The germline gives CDR1 SQVTM, CDR2 ANQGSEA. The CDR3 extends over 12 amino acids. Trimming at V came to 1 base and at J to 6 bases, leaving 2 bases not matched to a gene. CDR3: CSVEGRGREQYF. The CDR3 nucleotides read TGCAGCGTTGAAGGCAGGGGGCGCGAGCAGTACTTC.

This clone has just a few counts. The rearrangement links TRBV28 to TRBJ2-6, with 7 bases lining up with TRBD1. Looked up from germline, CDR1 is MDHEN and CDR2 is SYDVKM. Germline trimming cut 5 bases from V and 0 bases from J; bases unmatched to any gene: 7. This CDR3 contains 17 residues. Here the CDR3 reads CASSPTGTISGANVLTF. Here the CDR3 DNA reads TGTGCCAGCAGTCCGACAGGGACCATCTCTGGGGCCAACGTCCTGACTTTC.

The chain uses TRBV6-1 and TRBJ1-5; 7 nucleotides match TRBD1. V gave up 11 bases and J gave up 0 bases; unmatched junction bases: 7. This CDR3 has 14 residues. Germline values: CDR1 MNHNS, CDR2 SASEGT. CDR3 nucleotides: TGTGCCGTCGGGACAGTGTATAGCAATCAGCCCCAGCATTTT. This translates into CAVGTVYSNQPQHF.

The gene calls are TRBV28 and TRBJ2-7; tentative D call: TRBD1 (5 bases). Germline V gene lookup returns CDR1 MDHEN and CDR2 SYDVKM. V lost 7 bases to trimming and J lost 9 bases, with 13 bases between them. The length of the CDR3 is 11 residues. The CDR3 region is CASTDRSGQYF. CDR3 DNA sequence: TGTGCCAGCACCGACAGAAGTGGGCAGTACTTC.

This sequence joins TRBV10-3 and TRBJ2-3, with 10 bases fitting TRBD1. V dropped 10 bases and J dropped 6; count of bases not matched to a gene: 19. From germline, CDR1 is ENHRY and CDR2 SYGVKD. The CDR3 has 17 amino acids. The CDR3 DNA reads TGTGCCAGCGCCTCCGGGACAGGGGTATCAAATGGGGATACGCAGTATTTT. Its translation: CASASGTGVSNGDTQYF.

The genes are TRBV10-2 and TRBJ1-1; TRBD1 might be the D (5 bases). Germline V gene lookup returns CDR1 WSHSY and CDR2 SAAADI. This CDR3 has 13 residues. V lost 2 bases, J lost 4 bases, and 8 bases lay in between. CDR3 sequence (DNA): TGCGCCAGCAGTGAGATGGGGGGCACTGAAGCTTTCTTT. This sequence encodes CASSEMGGTEAFF.

This sequence joins TRBV18 and TRBJ2-7; D may be TRBD1 (5 bases). This CDR3 is built from 12 residues. The germline V and J ends were trimmed by 6 bases and 5 bases, with 11 bases remaining between them. Germline CDR1 KGHSH, CDR2 LQKENI. This CDR3 is CASSPRTNEQYF. CDR3 DNA: TGTGCCAGCTCCCCCCGGACAAACGAGCAGTACTTC. The variable domain in full, with the rest retrieved from reference TRBV18 and TRBJ2-7, is NAGVMQNPRHLVRRRGQEARLRCSPMKGHSHVYWYRQLPEEGLKFMVYLQKENIIDESGMPKERFSAEFPKEGPSILRIQQVVRGDSAAYFCASSPRTNEQYFGPGTRLTVT.

The rearrangement joins TRBV5-1 to TRBJ1-2, with D hard to call. The CDR3 spans 13 residues. V was trimmed by 4 bases and J by 0 bases, leaving 7 bases between them. The germline V gene encodes CDR1 SGHRS and CDR2 YFSETQ. The CDR3 coding sequence is TGCGCCAGCAGCGTGGGTACTAACTATGGCTACACCTTC. Encoded protein: CASSVGTNYGYTF.

This clone was observed a single time. The chain uses TRBV5-1 and TRBJ2-5, with TRBD2 identical over 8 bases. The germline gives CDR1 SGHRS, CDR2 YFSETQ. This CDR3 is 16 amino acids long. The V segment lost 0 bases and the J segment 4 bases; nucleotides outside the gene matches: 8. The CDR3, as DNA: TGCGCCAGCAGCTTGGCCCCAGCGGGAGAGGGAGAGACCCAGTACTTC. Its translation is CASSLAPAGEGETQYF.

The V and J genes are TRBV5-6 and TRBJ1-6; TRBD1 might be the D (5 bases). The CDR3 consists of 14 residues. V was trimmed by 0 bases and J by 7 bases, leaving 8 bases between them. Germline values: CDR1 SGHDT, CDR2 YYEEEE. The CDR3 loop is CASSLGQKNSPLHF. The CDR3 DNA reads TGTGCCAGCAGCTTGGGACAGAAAAATTCACCCCTCCACTTT.

This clone was seen only a few times. The genes are TRBV12-5 and TRBJ2-3, with a weak D call TRBD2 (5 bases). Trimming pared 7 bases from V and 0 bases from J, leaving 17 bases between. Germline V gene sequence: CDR1 LGHNT, CDR2 FRNRAP. The CDR3 is 16 residues long. The CDR3 loop reads CASVVGRDTSTDTQYF. The CDR3, as DNA: TGTGCTAGTGTGGTTGGGAGAGACACTAGCACAGATACGCAGTATTTT.